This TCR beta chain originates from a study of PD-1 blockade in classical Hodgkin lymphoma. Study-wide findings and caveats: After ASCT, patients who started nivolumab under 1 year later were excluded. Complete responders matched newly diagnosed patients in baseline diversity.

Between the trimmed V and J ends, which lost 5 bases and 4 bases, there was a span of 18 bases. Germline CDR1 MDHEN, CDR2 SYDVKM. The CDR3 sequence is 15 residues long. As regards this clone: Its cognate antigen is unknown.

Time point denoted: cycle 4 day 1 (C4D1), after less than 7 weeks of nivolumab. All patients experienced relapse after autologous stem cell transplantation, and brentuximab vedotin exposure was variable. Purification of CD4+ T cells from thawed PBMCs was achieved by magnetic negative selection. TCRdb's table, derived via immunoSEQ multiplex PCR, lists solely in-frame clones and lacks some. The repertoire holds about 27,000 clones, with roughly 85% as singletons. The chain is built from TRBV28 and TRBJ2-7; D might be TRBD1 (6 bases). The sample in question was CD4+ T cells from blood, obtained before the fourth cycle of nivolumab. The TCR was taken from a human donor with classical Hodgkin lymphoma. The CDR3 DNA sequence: TGTGCCAGCAGTCTCCGGACAGCAATCCTTTACGAGCAGTACTTC. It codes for CASSLRTAILYEQYF. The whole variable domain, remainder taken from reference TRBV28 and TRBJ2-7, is DVKVTQSSRYLVKRTGEKVFLECVQDMDHENMFWYRQDPGLGLRLIYFSYDVKMKEKGDIPEGYSVSREKKERFSLILESASTNQTSMYLCASSLRTAILYEQYFGPGTRLTVT.